One sample yielded the 10 T cell receptor beta chains listed below, sequenced in a study of breast tumors, draining lymph nodes, adjacent tissues. Samples came from axillary lymph nodes draining the breast cancer. TCRdb processed the multiplex PCR reads anew with MiXCR; each CDR3 protein has one entry. The sample consists of about 200,000 distinct CDR3 sequences, over 25% of them appearing once. Sequenced material: axillary lymph node tissue. The receptor source for this set is a female donor with breast cancer. Some clones in this sample may be carry-over from other donors' samples.

Ten or more counts support this clonotype. The gene calls are TRBV6-5 and TRBJ2-7; D is perhaps TRBD1 or TRBD2 (6 bases each). The CDR3 is 14 residues long. Per germline, CDR1 MNHEY and CDR2 SVGAGI. V gave up 4 bases and J gave up 7 bases, with 17 bases separating them. In DNA, the CDR3 is TGTGCCAGCAGTTCCGAGAGGGGGGAGAGAGAGCAGTACTTC. It encodes CASSSERGEREQYF.

In the case of this clonotype: A read error is possible here, since a much larger clone lies one base away. The rearrangement uses TRBV6-6 and TRBJ2-7; tentative D call: TRBD2 (6 bases). Trimming took 6 bases from V and 2 from J, leaving 17 bases between them. The germline CDR1 and CDR2 sequences are MNHNY and SVGAGI (reference sequence). This CDR3 has 15 amino acids. In nucleotides, the CDR3 is TGTGCCAGCAGGCGGGGCGTGGGGTCCACCTACGAGCAGTACTTC. Amino acid sequence: CASRRGVGSTYEQYF.

This clonotype has ten or more counts. This chain links TRBV20-1 with TRBJ2-5, with TRBD2 matching 8 bases. Germline V gene sequence: CDR1 DFQATT, CDR2 SNEGSKA (reference sequence). V was clipped by 3 bases and J by 7 bases; unmatched bases: 13. The CDR3 contains 15 residues. CDR3 sequence (DNA): TGCAGTGCTAGTCCCCTGGGACTAGTTGGGGGGACCCAGTACTTC. Amino acids: CSASPLGLVGGTQYF.

Comment on this clonotype: At one end, the junction sequence differs from germline, possibly due to a read error. The chain has TRBV6-5 and TRBJ1-2; 7 nucleotides agree with TRBD1. This CDR3 spans 16 amino acids. Germline values: CDR1 MNHEY, CDR2 SVGAGI. The CDR3 sequence: CASSHSARGSNYGYTF. Here the CDR3 DNA reads TGTGCCAGCAGTCACTCCGCCAGGGGGTCTAACTATGGCTACACCTTC.

The V call is TRBV6-2 or TRBV6-3, the J call TRBJ2-7; perhaps TRBD2 as D (6 bases). The V and J ends lost 3 bases and 0 bases respectively, with 15 bases between them. The CDR3 loop spans 16 amino acids. From germline, CDR1 is MNHEY and CDR2 SVGEGT. CDR3 loop: CASSYSSGDDSYEQYF. In DNA, the CDR3 is TGTGCCAGCAGTTATTCGTCGGGGGACGACTCCTACGAGCAGTACTTC.

The J gene is TRBJ1-6, the V gene TRBV20-1; a weak D match, TRBD1 (5 bases). Germline V gene data show CDR1 as DFQATT and CDR2 as SNEGSKA (reference sequence). Trimming took off 5 bases at V and 9 bases at J, with 11 bases between the two ends. The CDR3 contains 12 residues. CDR3 sequence (DNA): TGCAGTGCTGTGGGGGGAAGTTCACCCCTCCACTTT. It translates to CSAVGGSSPLHF.

The chain joins TRBV29-1 to TRBJ1-4, with D tentatively TRBD1 (6 bases). The length of the CDR3 is 17 residues. Trimming pared 3 bases from V and 3 bases from J, leaving 20 bases between. CDR1 is SQVTM and CDR2 is ANQGSEA in the germline V gene. CDR3 loop: CSVEEYLAGGPNEKLFF. The CDR3 nucleotides read TGCAGCGTTGAGGAGTATCTAGCGGGGGGGCCTAATGAAAAACTGTTTTTT.

This clonotype was found many times. The chain joins TRBV5-1 to TRBJ1-2, with D unresolved. Germline values: CDR1 SGHRS, CDR2 YFSETQ. V was clipped by 4 bases and J by 5 bases, with 18 bases between them. CDR3 length equals 15 residues. CDR3: CASSLGAGPGYGYTF. In nucleotides, the CDR3 is TGCGCCAGCAGCCTAGGCGCGGGCCCCGGGTATGGCTACACCTTC.

The CDR3 is CASSFGRNAEAFF. CDR3 coding DNA: TGTGCCAGCAGCTTCGGACGAAACGCTGAAGCTTTCTTT. The V call is TRBV7-2, the J call TRBJ1-1; D remains ambiguous. The CDR3 contains 13 residues. The V end lost 3 bases, the J end lost 6 bases, and 11 bases lay between the germline ends. CDR1 and CDR2 (germline): SGHTA, FQGNSA.

This clonotype was counted many times. The chain combines TRBV20-1 with TRBJ1-6, with D tentatively TRBD1 (5 bases). Per the germline V gene, CDR1 is DFQATT and CDR2 is SNEGSKA (reference sequence). CDR3 length: 14 amino acids. V lost 4 bases and J lost 4, with 11 bases in between. Written as DNA, the CDR3 is TGCAGTGCTAAGAGGGGTGTTTATAATTCACCCCTCCACTTT. Protein sequence: CSAKRGVYNSPLHF.